The next 22 T cell receptor beta chains were all read from a single sample in a study of shared clonotypes between healthy human individuals. Clones were read by immunoSEQ multiplex PCR, and TCRdb kept only the in-frame ones, dropping some. Of millions of clones in the sample, around 94% were seen once. The sample comprised naive CD4+ T cells sorted from blood. As to subset: CD45RA+ positively selected. These TCRs come from a man aged 18 to 35 in good health.

The J gene is TRBJ2-3, the V gene TRBV29-1; no clear D. From germline, CDR1 is SQVTM and CDR2 ANQGSEA. Deletions cut 7 bases from V and 1 base from J, with 15 bases between. The CDR3 totals 14 residues. The CDR3 DNA sequence: TGCAGCGGCCGGACCCCTTGGGGCACAGATACGCAGTATTTT. Residues: CSGRTPWGTDTQYF.

The V and J genes are TRBV6-6 and TRBJ2-3, with 7 bases fitting TRBD1. The CDR3 sequence is 13 residues long. With V trimmed by 5 bases and J by 11 bases, 10 bases remained unmatched. Germline V CDR1 and CDR2: MNHNY, SVGAGI (reference sequence). The CDR3 DNA reads TGTGCCAGCAGTCAATCAGGGGGTCGGGGGCAGTATTTT. It is translated as CASSQSGGRGQYF.

This clone was seen a handful of times. The chain employs TRBV2 and TRBJ1-1; possible D gene TRBD1, 5 bases. Per germline, CDR1 SNHLY and CDR2 FYNNEI. V shed 7 bases and J shed 0 bases, with 15 bases lying between them. The CDR3 loop spans 15 amino acids. Here the CDR3 DNA reads TGTGCCAGCAAGGGGCGCCCTAACATGAACACTGAAGCTTTCTTT. Protein sequence: CASKGRPNMNTEAFF. Looking up the rest from reference TRBV2 and TRBJ1-1 gives the full variable domain: EPEVTQTPSHQVTQMGQEVILRCVPISNHLYFYWYRQILGQKVEFLVSFYNNEISEKSEIFDDQFSVERPDGSNFTLKIRSTKLEDSAMYFCASKGRPNMNTEAFFGQGTRLTVV.

The gene calls are TRBV7-9 and TRBJ2-5, with D possibly being TRBD1 (6 bases). The CDR3 sequence is 16 residues long. Trimming removed 4 bases at V and 2 bases at J, with 17 bases between. Per germline, CDR1 SEHNR and CDR2 FQNEAQ (reference sequence). The CDR3 DNA is TGTGCCAGCAGCTCTGGGGGCGCGGCAGGGCAAGAGACCCAGTACTTC. This sequence encodes CASSSGGAAGQETQYF.

CDR3 nucleotides: TGTGCCAGCAGCCATGGACAGGGCAATCAGCCCCAGCATTTT. Its protein is CASSHGQGNQPQHF. The V and J genes are TRBV11-2 and TRBJ1-5, with 7 bases aligning to TRBD1. This CDR3 region has 14 residues. Germline trimming cut 5 bases from V and 2 bases from J; bases unmatched to any gene: 3. In germline, CDR1 is SGHAT, CDR2 FQNNGV.

This clone was counted once. The rearrangement links TRBV5-5 to TRBJ2-5, with D maybe TRBD2 (6 bases). Looked up from germline, CDR1 is SGHKS and CDR2 is YYEKEE (reference sequence). There are 13 residues in the CDR3. Trimming removed 0 bases from V and 5 bases from J, with 8 bases in between. The CDR3 DNA reads as TGTGCCAGCAGCTTGGAAGGGAGGGAGACCCAGTACTTC. Protein: CASSLEGRETQYF.

The rearrangement joins TRBV5-4 to TRBJ2-3; D is undetermined. Deletions cut 3 bases from V and 0 bases from J, with 11 bases between. This CDR3 comprises 15 residues. CDR1 and CDR2 (germline): SGHNT, YYREEE (reference sequence). The DNA of the CDR3 is TGTGCCAGCAGCTCGAGGTATTCTAGCACAGATACGCAGTATTTT. Its protein is CASSSRYSSTDTQYF.

The chain employs TRBV28 and TRBJ1-4, with 8 bases that match TRBD1. The CDR3 consists of 15 residues. Germline loops: CDR1 MDHEN, CDR2 SYDVKM. V was clipped by 5 bases and J by 4 bases; unmatched bases: 6. The CDR3 sequence is CASSDTDRGNEKLFF. The CDR3, as DNA: TGTGCCAGCAGTGACACCGACAGGGGTAATGAAAAACTGTTTTTT.

The chain has TRBV19 and TRBJ1-6, with D hard to call. The CDR3 length is 10 residues. The V gene's germline CDR1 is LNHDA and CDR2 SQIVND (reference sequence). Trimming took 5 bases from V and 16 from J, leaving 9 bases between them. The CDR3 nucleotides read TGTGCCAGTAGTTCAGACGTACTCCACTTT. This encodes CASSSDVLHF.

CDR3 amino acids: CASSPPVAGANVLTF. The CDR3, as DNA: TGTGCCAGCTCACCACCGGTTGCTGGGGCCAACGTCCTGACTTTC. The chain recombines TRBV18 with TRBJ2-6; D is unresolved. Trimming took off 0 bases at V and 2 bases at J, with 5 bases between the two ends. Per the germline V gene, CDR1 is KGHSH and CDR2 is LQKENI. There are 15 residues in the CDR3.

For this clone: The sample holds other DNA sequences that translate to the same CDR3. V usage is TRBV7-2 and J usage is TRBJ1-2, with a weak D call TRBD1 (5 bases). Germline CDR1 reads SGHTA; CDR2 reads FQGNSA. This CDR3 has 13 residues. Trimming took off 5 bases at V and 4 bases at J, with 11 bases between the two ends. CDR3 sequence reads: CASSPSGGYGYTF. CDR3 nucleotide sequence: TGTGCCAGCAGCCCCTCCGGGGGCTATGGCTACACCTTC.

The chain combines TRBV7-6 with TRBJ2-7; tentatively, D is TRBD1 (6 bases). Germline CDR1 and CDR2: SGHVS and FNYEAQ. The V gene lost 6 bases and the J gene lost 4 bases, with 10 bases spanning the gap. This CDR3 has 12 amino acids. The CDR3 bases are TGTGCCAGCAGTTCTACAGGGTACGAGCAGTACTTC. It codes for CASSSTGYEQYF.

The CDR3 DNA sequence: TGTGCCAGTAGGCTTTGGGGTGGAGATTATAGCAATCAGCCCCAGCATTTT. Its translation: CASRLWGGDYSNQPQHF. V and J are TRBV19 and TRBJ1-5; D remains ambiguous. V lost 6 bases and J 0 bases, leaving 18 bases between the germline ends. Germline CDR1 is LNHDA and CDR2 is SQIVND (reference sequence). The length of the CDR3 is 17 residues.

The gene calls are TRBV6-6 and TRBJ1-2, with D tentatively TRBD1 (6 bases). The V end lost 6 bases, the J end lost 4 bases, and 15 bases lay between the germline ends. This CDR3 is 14 amino acids long. Looked up from germline, CDR1 is MNHNY and CDR2 is SVGAGI (reference sequence). The CDR3 here is CASSQTGSSYGYTF. DNA of the CDR3: TGTGCCAGCAGCCAGACAGGAAGCAGCTATGGCTACACCTTC.

This chain links TRBV7-2 with TRBJ1-3; D remains unclear. The V end lost 1 base, the J end lost 0 bases, and 10 bases lay between the germline ends. The CDR3 covers 16 residues. Germline values: CDR1 SGHTA, CDR2 FQGNSA. CDR3 DNA: TGTGCCAGCAGCTTAGGTTCCGCCTTCTCTGGAAACACCATATATTTT. Its translation: CASSLGSAFSGNTIYF.

This chain joins TRBV6-6 and TRBJ2-1; D is possibly TRBD1 (6 bases). The length of the CDR3 is 14 residues. Germline CDR1 and CDR2: MNHNY and SVGAGI (reference sequence). The V gene lost 4 bases and the J gene lost 4 bases, with 11 bases spanning the gap. CDR3 nucleotide sequence: TGTGCCAGCAGTTCCAGGGGAATATACAATGAGCAGTTCTTC. Amino acids: CASSSRGIYNEQFF.

The V gene is TRBV2, the J gene TRBJ1-4; 8 bases match TRBD1. Trimming took 6 bases from V and 0 from J; bases not matched to a gene: 3. CDR1 and CDR2 (germline): SNHLY, FYNNEI. The CDR3 consists of 15 residues. CDR3 DNA sequence: TGTGCCAGCAGGGAACAGGGGGCAACTAATGAAAAACTGTTTTTT. Its protein product is CASREQGATNEKLFF.

V gene TRBV10-1 combines with J gene TRBJ2-1, with 8 bases that match TRBD2. The CDR3 length is 15 residues. The germline CDR1 and CDR2 sequences are WNHNN and SYGVQD (reference sequence). V shed 6 bases and J 5 bases; nucleotides not matched to a gene: 9. CDR3 residues: CASSGSGMGNNEQFF. DNA of the CDR3: TGCGCCAGCAGCGGTAGCGGGATGGGTAACAATGAGCAGTTCTTC.

Concerning this clone itself: Other DNA sequences in the sample encode the same CDR3. The CDR3 DNA reads TGTGCCAGCTCACCAGGCAGGAACTCCTACGAGCAGTACTTC. This codes for CASSPGRNSYEQYF. The rearrangement links TRBV18 to TRBJ2-7; D not resolved. This CDR3 is 14 amino acids long. The ends were cut back, 2 bases at V and 0 bases at J, with 8 bases in the middle. Germline V gives CDR1 KGHSH, CDR2 LQKENI. The full variable domain, completed using reference TRBV18 and TRBJ2-7, is NAGVMQNPRHLVRRRGQEARLRCSPMKGHSHVYWYRQLPEEGLKFMVYLQKENIIDESGMPKERFSAEFPKEGPSILRIQQVVRGDSAAYFCASSPGRNSYEQYFGPGTRLTVT.

Concerning this clone itself: The sample holds other DNA sequences that translate to the same CDR3. V and J are TRBV4-3 and TRBJ2-7; the D gene is possibly TRBD2 (6 bases). Between the trimmed V and J ends, which lost 0 bases and 5 bases, there was a span of 8 bases. Germline CDR1 reads LGHNA; CDR2 reads YSLEER. The CDR3 contains 13 residues. CDR3 in amino acids: CASSQDRGNEQYF. CDR3 in DNA: TGCGCCAGCAGCCAAGATCGGGGGAACGAGCAGTACTTC.

On this clone: The same CDR3 is also encoded by other DNA sequences in this sample. The chain couples TRBV27 to TRBJ1-4, with no clear D. Germline assignment: CDR1 MNHEY and CDR2 SMNVEV (reference sequence). V gave up 2 bases and J gave up 0 bases, with 7 bases separating them. The CDR3 runs 15 residues. CDR3 nucleotide sequence: TGTGCCAGCAGTTTACAAGGAACAACTAATGAAAAACTGTTTTTT. Encoded protein: CASSLQGTTNEKLFF. The entire variable domain, with the rest obtained from reference TRBV27 and TRBJ1-4, is as follows: EAQVTQNPRYLITVTGKKLTVTCSQNMNHEYMSWYRQDPGLGLRQIYYSMNVEVTDKGDVPEGYKVSRKEKRNFPLILESPSPNQTSLYFCASSLQGTTNEKLFFGSGTQLSVL.

V usage is TRBV5-1 and J usage is TRBJ2-3; TRBD1 is a possible D gene (5 bases). The V end was cut by 3 bases, the J end by 6 bases, with 17 bases between. This CDR3 spans 15 amino acids. The germline V gene encodes CDR1 SGHRS and CDR2 YFSETQ. Written as DNA, the CDR3 is TGCGCCAGCAGCTGGTCAGGGCCAAGTGGCGATACGCAGTATTTT. Encoded protein: CASSWSGPSGDTQYF.